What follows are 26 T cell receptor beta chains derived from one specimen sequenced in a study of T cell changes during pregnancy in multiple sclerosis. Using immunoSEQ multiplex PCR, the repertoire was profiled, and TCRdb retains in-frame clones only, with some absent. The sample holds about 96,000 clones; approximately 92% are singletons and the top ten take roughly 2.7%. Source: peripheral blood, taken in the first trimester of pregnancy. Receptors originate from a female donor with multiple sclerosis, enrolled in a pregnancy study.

The CDR3 nucleotides are TGTGCCAGCAGCTCCACGGGACAGGGCTCCTACGAGCAGTACTTC. Protein product: CASSSTGQGSYEQYF. This sequence joins TRBV7-9 and TRBJ2-7; 9 positions agree with TRBD1. Germline V gene sequence: CDR1 SEHNR, CDR2 FQNEAQ (reference sequence). The CDR3 contains 15 residues. V shed 4 bases, J shed 0 bases, and the junction held 4 bases outside the gene matches.

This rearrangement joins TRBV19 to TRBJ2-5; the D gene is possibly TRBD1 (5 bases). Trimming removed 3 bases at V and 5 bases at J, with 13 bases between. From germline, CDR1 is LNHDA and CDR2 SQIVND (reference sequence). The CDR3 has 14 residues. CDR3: CASSMGQGSETQYF. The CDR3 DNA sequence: TGTGCCAGTAGTATGGGCCAGGGCAGCGAGACCCAGTACTTC.

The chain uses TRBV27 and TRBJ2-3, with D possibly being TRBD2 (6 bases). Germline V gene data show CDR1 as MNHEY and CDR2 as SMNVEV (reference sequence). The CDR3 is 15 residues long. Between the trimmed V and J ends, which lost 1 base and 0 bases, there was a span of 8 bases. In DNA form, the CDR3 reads TGTGCCAGCAGTTTATTCAGCGGGAGCACAGATACGCAGTATTTT. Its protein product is CASSLFSGSTDTQYF.

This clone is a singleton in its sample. For the CDR3, the DNA is TGTGCCACCGGAAAAAAAGGGGCGGATGAAGCTTTCTTT. Amino acid sequence: CATGKKGADEAFF. This rearrangement joins TRBV7-8 to TRBJ1-1; a weak D match, TRBD1 (5 bases). From germline, CDR1 is SGHVS and CDR2 FQNEAQ. Trimming cost V 10 bases and J 7 bases, with 19 bases left between them. The CDR3 sequence is 13 residues long.

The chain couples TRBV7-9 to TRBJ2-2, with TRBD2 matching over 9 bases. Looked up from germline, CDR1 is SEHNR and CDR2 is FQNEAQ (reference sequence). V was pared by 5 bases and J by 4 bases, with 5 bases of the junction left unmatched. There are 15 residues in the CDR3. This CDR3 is CASSTGTSITGELFF. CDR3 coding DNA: TGTGCCAGCAGCACCGGGACTAGCATCACCGGGGAGCTGTTTTTT.

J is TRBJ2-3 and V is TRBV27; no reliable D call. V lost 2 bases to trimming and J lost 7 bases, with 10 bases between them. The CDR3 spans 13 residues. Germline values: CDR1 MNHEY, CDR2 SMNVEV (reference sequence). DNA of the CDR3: TGTGCCAGCAGTTTAAACTCATACTATACGCAGTATTTT. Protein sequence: CASSLNSYYTQYF.

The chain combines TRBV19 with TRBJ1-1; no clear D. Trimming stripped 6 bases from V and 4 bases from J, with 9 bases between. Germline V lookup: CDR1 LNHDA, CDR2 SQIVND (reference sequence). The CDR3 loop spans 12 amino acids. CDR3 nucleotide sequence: TGTGCCAGTAGGAGGTCACCCACTGAAGCTTTCTTT. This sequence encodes CASRRSPTEAFF.

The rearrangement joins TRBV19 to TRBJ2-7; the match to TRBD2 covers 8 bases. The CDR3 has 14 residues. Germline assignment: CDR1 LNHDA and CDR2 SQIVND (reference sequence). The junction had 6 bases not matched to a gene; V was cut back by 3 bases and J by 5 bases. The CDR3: CASSIASGLNEQYF. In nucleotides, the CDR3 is TGTGCCAGTAGTATCGCTAGCGGGCTTAACGAGCAGTACTTC. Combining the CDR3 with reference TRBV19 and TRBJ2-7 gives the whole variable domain DGGITQSPKYLFRKEGQNVTLSCEQNLNHDAMYWYRQDPGQGLRLIYYSQIVNDFQKGDIAEGYSVSREKKESFPLTVTSAQKNPTAFYLCASSIASGLNEQYFGPGTRLTVT.

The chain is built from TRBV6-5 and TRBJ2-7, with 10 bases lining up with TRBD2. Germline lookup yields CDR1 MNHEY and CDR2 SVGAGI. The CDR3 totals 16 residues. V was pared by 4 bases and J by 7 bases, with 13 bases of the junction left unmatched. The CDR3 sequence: CASSSTPAGGPGEQYF. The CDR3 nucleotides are TGTGCCAGCAGTTCGACCCCAGCGGGAGGGCCGGGTGAGCAGTACTTC.

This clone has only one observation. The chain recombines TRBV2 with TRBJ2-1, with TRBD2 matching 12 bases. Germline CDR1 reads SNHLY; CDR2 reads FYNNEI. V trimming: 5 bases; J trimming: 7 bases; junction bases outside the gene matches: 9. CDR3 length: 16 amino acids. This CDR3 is CASSSLAGGPGNEQFF. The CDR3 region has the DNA TGTGCCAGCAGTTCGCTAGCGGGAGGGCCGGGTAATGAGCAGTTCTTC.

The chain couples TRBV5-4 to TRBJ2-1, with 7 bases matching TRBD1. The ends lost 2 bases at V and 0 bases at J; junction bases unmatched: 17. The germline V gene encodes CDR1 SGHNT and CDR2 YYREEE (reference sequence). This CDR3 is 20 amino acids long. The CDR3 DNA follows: TGTGCCAGCAGCTTCGTCCGGTGGGACAGTTTCTTTAGCTCCTACAATGAGCAGTTCTTC. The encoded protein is CASSFVRWDSFFSSYNEQFF. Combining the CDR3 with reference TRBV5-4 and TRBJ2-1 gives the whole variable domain ETGVTQSPTHLIKTRGQQVTLRCSSQSGHNTVSWYQQALGQGPQFIFQYYREEENGRGNFPPRFSGLQFPNYSSELNVNALELDDSALYLCASSFVRWDSFFSSYNEQFFGPGTRLTVL.

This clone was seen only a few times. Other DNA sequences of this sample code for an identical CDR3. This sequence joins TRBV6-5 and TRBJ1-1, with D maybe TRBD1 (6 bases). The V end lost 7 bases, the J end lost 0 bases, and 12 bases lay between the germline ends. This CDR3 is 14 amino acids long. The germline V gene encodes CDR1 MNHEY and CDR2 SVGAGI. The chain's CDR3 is CASNDRSMNTEAFF. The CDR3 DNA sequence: TGTGCCAGCAACGACAGGTCCATGAACACTGAAGCTTTCTTT.

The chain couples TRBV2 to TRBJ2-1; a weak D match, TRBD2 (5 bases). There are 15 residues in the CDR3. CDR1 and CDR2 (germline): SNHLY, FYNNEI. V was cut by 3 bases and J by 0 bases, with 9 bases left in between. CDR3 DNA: TGTGCCAGCAGTGACGCGGGTAGCTCCTACAATGAGCAGTTCTTC. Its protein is CASSDAGSSYNEQFF.

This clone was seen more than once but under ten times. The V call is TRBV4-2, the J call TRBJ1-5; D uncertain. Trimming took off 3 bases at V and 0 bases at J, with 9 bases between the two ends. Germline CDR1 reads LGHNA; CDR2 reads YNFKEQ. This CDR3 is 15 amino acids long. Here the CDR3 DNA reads TGTGCCAGCAGCCAGGGCGGGGATAGCAATCAGCCCCAGCATTTT. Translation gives CASSQGGDSNQPQHF.

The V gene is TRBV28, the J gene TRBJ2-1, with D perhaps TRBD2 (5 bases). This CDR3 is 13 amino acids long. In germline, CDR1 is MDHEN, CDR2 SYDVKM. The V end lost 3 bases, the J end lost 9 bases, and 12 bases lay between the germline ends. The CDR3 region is CASSFVAIGEQFF. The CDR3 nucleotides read TGTGCCAGCAGTTTTGTAGCGATTGGTGAGCAGTTCTTC.

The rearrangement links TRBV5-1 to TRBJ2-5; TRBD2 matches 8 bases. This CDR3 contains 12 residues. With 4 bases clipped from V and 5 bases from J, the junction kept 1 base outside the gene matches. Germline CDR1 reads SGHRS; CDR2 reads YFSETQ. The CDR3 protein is CASSPGGETQYF. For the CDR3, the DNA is TGCGCCAGCAGCCCGGGGGGGGAGACCCAGTACTTC.

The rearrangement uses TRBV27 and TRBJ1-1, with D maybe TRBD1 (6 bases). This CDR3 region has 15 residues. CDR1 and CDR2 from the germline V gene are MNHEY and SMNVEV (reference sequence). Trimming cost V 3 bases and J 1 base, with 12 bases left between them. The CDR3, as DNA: TGTGCCAGCAGTTTCAGGGGCGGAGGGAACACTGAAGCTTTCTTT. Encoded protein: CASSFRGGGNTEAFF.

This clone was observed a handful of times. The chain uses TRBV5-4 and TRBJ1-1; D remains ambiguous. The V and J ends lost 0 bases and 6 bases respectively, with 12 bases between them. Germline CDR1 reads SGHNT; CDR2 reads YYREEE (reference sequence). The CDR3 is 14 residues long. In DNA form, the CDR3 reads TGTGCCAGCAGCTTGGCCGTTCCGGTCCCTGAAGCTTTCTTT. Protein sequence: CASSLAVPVPEAFF.

In nucleotides, the CDR3 is TGTGCCAGCAGGAGGAGGGTTGGGACGGAGACCCAGTACTTC. It is translated as CASRRRVGTETQYF. The chain links TRBV2 to TRBJ2-5; perhaps TRBD2 as D (6 bases). V lost 6 bases and J 5 bases, leaving 16 bases between the germline ends. Looked up from germline, CDR1 is SNHLY and CDR2 is FYNNEI. This CDR3 region has 14 residues.

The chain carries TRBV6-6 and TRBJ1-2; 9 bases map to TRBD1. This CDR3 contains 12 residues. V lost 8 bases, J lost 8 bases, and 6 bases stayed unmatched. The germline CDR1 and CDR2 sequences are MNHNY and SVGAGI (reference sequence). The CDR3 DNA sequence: TGTGCCAGCGAACCGGGACAGGGAGGCTACACCTTC. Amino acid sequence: CASEPGQGGYTF.

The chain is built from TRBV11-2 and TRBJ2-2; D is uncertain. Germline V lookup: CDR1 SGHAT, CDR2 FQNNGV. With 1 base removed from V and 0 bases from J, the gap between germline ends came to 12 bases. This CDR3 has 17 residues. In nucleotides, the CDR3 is TGTGCCAGCAGCTTAGGGTTTCGGTGGTCGAACACCGGGGAGCTGTTTTTT. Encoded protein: CASSLGFRWSNTGELFF.

Here the CDR3 reads CASSSTPLEEAFF. For the CDR3, the DNA is TGTGCCAGCAGTAGTACCCCGTTGGAGGAAGCTTTCTTT. The chain has TRBV27 and TRBJ1-1, with D uncertain. The ends were cut back, 5 bases at V and 8 bases at J, with 15 bases in the middle. CDR3 size: 13 residues. Germline V gives CDR1 MNHEY, CDR2 SMNVEV (reference sequence).

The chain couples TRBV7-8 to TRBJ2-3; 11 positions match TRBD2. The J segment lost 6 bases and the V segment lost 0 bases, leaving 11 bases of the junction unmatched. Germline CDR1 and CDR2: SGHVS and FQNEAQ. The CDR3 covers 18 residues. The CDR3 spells CASSLAGLAGGPPDTQYF. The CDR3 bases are TGTGCCAGCAGCTTAGCTGGATTAGCGGGAGGGCCCCCGGATACGCAGTATTTT. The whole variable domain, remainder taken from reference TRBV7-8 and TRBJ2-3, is GAGVSQSPRYKVAKRGQDVALRCDPISGHVSLFWYQQALGQGPEFLTYFQNEAQLDKSGLPSDRFFAERPEGSVSTLKIQRTQQEDSAVYLCASSLAGLAGGPPDTQYFGPGTRLTVL.

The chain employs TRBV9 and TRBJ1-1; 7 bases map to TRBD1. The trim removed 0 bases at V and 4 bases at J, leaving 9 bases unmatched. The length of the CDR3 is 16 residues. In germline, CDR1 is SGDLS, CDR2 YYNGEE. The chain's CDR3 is CASSVGGTARGTEAFF. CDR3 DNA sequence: TGTGCCAGCAGCGTAGGAGGGACAGCTCGGGGCACTGAAGCTTTCTTT.

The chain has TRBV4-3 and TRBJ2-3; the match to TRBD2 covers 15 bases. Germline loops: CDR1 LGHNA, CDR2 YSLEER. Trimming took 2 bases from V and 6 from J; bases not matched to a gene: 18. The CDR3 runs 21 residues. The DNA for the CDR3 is TGCGCCAGCAGCCAACAGCGACCCGCTCTCGGACTAGCGGGAGGGTTGGATACGCAGTATTTT. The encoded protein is CASSQQRPALGLAGGLDTQYF.

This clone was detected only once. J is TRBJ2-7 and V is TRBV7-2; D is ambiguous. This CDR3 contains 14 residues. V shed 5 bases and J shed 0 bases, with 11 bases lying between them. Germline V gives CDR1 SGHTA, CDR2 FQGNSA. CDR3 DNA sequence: TGTGCCAGCAGCCCCTTGCGGAGCTCCTACGAGCAGTACTTC. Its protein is CASSPLRSSYEQYF.